This T cell receptor beta chain is drawn from a study of beta chain features in type 1 diabetes. Sorting gave populations that all exceeded 95% purity. This clone was observed a few times. Antigen unknown. Expressed TCRB transcripts were sequenced after all isolated RNA was converted to cDNA. The data were produced by immunoSEQ multiplex PCR, yet TCRdb's version contains in-frame clones alone and is incomplete. The repertoire holds 200,000 to 250,000 clones, with around 9.9% as singletons. Study conclusions and caveats: Equally in patients and controls, shorter templates might have been favored by PCR.

The sequenced sample was central memory CD4+ T cells from blood. The receptor's source is a man in his late teens or twenties in good health.

This chain's CDR3 is CASSLLAVNNEQFF. Here the CDR3 DNA reads TGTGCCAGCAGCTTGCTAGCGGTGAACAATGAGCAGTTCTTC. This rearrangement joins TRBV7-2 to TRBJ2-1, with 7 bases that match TRBD2. Germline values: CDR1 SGHTA, CDR2 FQGNSA. The V and J ends lost 3 bases and 5 bases, in that order; junction bases with no gene match: 4. The CDR3 is 14 residues long.